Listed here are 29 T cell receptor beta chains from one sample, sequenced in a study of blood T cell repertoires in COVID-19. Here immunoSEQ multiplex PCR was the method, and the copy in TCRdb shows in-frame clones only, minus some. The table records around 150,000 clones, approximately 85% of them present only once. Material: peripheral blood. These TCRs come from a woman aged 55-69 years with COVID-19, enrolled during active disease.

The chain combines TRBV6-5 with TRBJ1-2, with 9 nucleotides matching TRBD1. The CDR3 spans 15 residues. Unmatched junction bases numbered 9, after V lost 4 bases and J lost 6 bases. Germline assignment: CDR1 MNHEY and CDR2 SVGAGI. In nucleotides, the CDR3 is TGTGCCAGCAGTTTTAATTGGGACAGGGAAAATGGCTACACCTTC. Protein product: CASSFNWDRENGYTF.

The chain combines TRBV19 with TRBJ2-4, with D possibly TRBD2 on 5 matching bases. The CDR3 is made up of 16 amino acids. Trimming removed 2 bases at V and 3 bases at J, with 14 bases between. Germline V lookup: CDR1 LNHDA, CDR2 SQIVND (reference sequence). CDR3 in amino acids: CASSIYGVGGKNIQYF. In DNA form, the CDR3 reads TGTGCCAGTAGTATATACGGGGTCGGAGGCAAAAACATTCAGTACTTC. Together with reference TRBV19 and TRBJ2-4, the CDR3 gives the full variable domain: DGGITQSPKYLFRKEGQNVTLSCEQNLNHDAMYWYRQDPGQGLRLIYYSQIVNDFQKGDIAEGYSVSREKKESFPLTVTSAQKNPTAFYLCASSIYGVGGKNIQYFGAGTRLSVL.

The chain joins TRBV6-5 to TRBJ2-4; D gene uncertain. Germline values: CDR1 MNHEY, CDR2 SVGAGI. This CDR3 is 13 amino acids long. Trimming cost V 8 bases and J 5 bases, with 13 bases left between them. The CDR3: CASLPGPQNIQYF. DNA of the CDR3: TGTGCCAGCTTACCTGGCCCCCAAAACATTCAGTACTTC.

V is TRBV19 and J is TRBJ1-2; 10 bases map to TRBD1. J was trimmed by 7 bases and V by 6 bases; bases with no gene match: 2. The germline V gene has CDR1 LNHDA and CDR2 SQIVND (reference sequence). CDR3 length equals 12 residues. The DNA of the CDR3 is TGTGCCAGTAGGAGACAGGGGGCTGGCTACACCTTC. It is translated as CASRRQGAGYTF.

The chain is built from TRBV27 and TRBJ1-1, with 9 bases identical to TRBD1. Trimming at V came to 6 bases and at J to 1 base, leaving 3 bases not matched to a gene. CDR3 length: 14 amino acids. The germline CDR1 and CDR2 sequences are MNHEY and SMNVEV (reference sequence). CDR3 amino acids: CASRQGAANTEAFF. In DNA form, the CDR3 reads TGTGCCAGCAGACAGGGGGCTGCGAACACTGAAGCTTTCTTT.

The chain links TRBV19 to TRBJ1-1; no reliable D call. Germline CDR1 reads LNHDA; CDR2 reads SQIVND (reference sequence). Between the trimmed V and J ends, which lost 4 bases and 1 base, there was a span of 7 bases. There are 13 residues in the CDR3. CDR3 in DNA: TGTGCCAGTAGTAAAACGGGGAACACTGAAGCTTTCTTT. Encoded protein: CASSKTGNTEAFF.

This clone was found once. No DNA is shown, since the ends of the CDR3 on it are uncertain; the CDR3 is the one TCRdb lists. The CDR3 region is CASSPPDRNFGNEQFF. This rearrangement joins TRBV18 to TRBJ2-1; the table's D call TRBD1 went unverified against the DNA. Inclusive of both ends, the CDR3 amounts to 16 amino acids. From germline, CDR1 is KGHSH and CDR2 LQKENI.

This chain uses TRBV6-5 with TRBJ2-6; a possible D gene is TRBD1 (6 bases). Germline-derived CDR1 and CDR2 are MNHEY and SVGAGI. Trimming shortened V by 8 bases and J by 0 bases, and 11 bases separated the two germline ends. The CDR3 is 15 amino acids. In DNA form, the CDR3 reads TGTGCCAGCCACCAAGGGGGCTCTGGGGCCAACGTCCTGACTTTC. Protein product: CASHQGGSGANVLTF.

CDR3 bases: TGTGCCAGCAGCCCAGCGGGGGGTACGCAGTATTTT. Protein sequence: CASSPAGGTQYF. The chain employs TRBV7-9 and TRBJ2-3; 9 nucleotides line up with TRBD2. V lost 5 bases, J lost 8 bases, and 2 bases stayed unmatched. This CDR3 spans 12 amino acids. CDR1 and CDR2 (germline): SEHNR, FQNEAQ (reference sequence).

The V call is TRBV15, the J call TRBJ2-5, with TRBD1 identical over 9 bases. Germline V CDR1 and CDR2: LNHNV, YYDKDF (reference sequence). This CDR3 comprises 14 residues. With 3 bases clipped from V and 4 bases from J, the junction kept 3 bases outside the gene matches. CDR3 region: CATSSGQGTETQYF. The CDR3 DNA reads TGTGCCACCAGCAGTGGACAGGGGACAGAGACCCAGTACTTC.

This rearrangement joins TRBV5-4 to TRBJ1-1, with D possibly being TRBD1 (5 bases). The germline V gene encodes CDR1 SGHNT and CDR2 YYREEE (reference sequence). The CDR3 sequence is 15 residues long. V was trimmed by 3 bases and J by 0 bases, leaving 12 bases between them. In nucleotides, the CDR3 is TGTGCCAGCAGCTCCCCGGGACTCCTGAACACTGAAGCTTTCTTT. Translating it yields CASSSPGLLNTEAFF.

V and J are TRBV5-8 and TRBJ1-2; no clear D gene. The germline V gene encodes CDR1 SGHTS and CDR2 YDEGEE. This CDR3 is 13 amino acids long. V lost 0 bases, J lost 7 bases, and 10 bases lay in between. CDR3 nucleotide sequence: TGTGCCAGCAGCTTGGATGTGGCGGGTGGCTACACCTTC. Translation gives CASSLDVAGGYTF.

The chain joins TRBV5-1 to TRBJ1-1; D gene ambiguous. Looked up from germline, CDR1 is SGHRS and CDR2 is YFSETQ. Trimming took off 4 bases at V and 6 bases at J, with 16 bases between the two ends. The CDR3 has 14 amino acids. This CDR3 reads CASSLSRRSAEAFF. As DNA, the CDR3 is TGCGCCAGCAGCCTTAGCAGGAGGAGCGCTGAAGCTTTCTTT.

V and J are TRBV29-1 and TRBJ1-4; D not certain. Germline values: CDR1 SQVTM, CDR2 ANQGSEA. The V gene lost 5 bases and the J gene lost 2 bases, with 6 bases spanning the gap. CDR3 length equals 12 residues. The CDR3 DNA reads TGCAGCGTTTCAATCACTAATGAAAAACTGTTTTTT. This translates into CSVSITNEKLFF.

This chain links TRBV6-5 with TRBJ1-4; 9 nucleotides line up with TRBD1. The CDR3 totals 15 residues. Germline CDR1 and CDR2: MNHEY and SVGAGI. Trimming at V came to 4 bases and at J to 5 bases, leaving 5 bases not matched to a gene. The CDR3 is CASSFGGTGNEKLFF. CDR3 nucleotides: TGTGCCAGCAGTTTTGGCGGGACAGGGAATGAAAAACTGTTTTTT.

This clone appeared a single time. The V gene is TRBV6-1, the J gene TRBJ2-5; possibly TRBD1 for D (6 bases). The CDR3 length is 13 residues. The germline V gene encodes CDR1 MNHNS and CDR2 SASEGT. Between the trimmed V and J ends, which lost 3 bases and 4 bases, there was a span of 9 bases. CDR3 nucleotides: TGTGCCAGCAGTGAGGGGGCCCGAGAGACCCAGTACTTC. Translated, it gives CASSEGARETQYF.

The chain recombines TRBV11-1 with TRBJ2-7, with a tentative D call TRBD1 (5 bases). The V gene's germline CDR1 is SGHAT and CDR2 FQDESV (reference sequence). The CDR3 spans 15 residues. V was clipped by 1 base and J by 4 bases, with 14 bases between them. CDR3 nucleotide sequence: TGTGCCAGCAGCTTAGGGGTGCCAGGGCGGTACGAGCAGTACGTC. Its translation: CASSLGVPGRYEQYV.

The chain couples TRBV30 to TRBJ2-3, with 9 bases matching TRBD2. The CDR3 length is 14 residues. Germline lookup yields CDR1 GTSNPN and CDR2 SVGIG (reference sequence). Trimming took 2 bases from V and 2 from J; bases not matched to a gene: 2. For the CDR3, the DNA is TGTGCCTGGAGTCTAGCGGGGTCCACAGATACGCAGTATTTT. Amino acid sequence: CAWSLAGSTDTQYF.

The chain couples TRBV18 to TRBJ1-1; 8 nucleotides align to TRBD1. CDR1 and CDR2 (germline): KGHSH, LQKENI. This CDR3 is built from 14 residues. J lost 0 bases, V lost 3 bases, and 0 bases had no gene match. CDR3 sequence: CASSPTGVNTEAFF. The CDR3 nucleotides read TGTGCCAGCTCACCGACAGGGGTGAACACTGAAGCTTTCTTT.

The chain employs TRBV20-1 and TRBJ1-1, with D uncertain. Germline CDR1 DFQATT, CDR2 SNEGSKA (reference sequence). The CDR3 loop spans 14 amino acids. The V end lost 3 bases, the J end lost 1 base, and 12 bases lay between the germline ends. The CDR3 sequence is CSASWGVANTEAFF. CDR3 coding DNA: TGCAGTGCTAGTTGGGGAGTTGCGAACACTGAAGCTTTCTTT.

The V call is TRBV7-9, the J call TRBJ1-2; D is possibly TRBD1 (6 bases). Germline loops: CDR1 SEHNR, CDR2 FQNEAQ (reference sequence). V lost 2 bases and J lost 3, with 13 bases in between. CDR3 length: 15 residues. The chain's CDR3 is CASSLTQGFDYGYTF. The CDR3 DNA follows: TGTGCCAGCAGCTTAACTCAGGGGTTTGACTATGGCTACACCTTC.

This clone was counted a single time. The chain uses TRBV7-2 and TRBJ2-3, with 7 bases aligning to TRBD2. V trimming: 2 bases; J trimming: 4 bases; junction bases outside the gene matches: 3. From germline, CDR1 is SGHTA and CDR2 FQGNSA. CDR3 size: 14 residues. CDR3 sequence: CASSLYAGADTQYF. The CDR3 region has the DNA TGTGCCAGCAGCTTATACGCGGGAGCAGATACGCAGTATTTT.

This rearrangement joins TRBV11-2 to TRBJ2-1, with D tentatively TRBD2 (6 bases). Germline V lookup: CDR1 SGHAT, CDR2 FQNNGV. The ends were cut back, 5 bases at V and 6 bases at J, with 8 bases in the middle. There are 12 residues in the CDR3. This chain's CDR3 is CASSPTSNEQFF. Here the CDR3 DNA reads TGTGCCAGCAGCCCGACTAGCAATGAGCAGTTCTTC.

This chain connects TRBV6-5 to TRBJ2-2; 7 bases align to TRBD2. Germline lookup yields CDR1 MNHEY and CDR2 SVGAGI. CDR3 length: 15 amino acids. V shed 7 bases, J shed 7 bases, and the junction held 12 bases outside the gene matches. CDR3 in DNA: TGTGCCAGCAAGACAGAGGCCGGGGGGAACGGGGAGCTGTTTTTT. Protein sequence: CASKTEAGGNGELFF.

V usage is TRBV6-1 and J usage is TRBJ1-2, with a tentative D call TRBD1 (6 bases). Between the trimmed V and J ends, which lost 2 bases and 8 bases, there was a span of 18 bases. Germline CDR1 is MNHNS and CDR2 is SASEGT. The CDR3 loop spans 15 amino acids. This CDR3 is CASSEFWDKARGYTF. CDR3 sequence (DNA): TGTGCCAGCAGTGAATTCTGGGACAAGGCTCGGGGCTACACCTTC.

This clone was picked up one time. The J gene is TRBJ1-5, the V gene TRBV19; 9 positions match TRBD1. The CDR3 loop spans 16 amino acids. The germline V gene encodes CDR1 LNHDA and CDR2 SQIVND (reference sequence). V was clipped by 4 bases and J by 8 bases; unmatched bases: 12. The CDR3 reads CASSTTGTGYAEPQHF. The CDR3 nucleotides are TGTGCCAGTAGTACAACCGGGACAGGGTACGCAGAGCCCCAGCATTTT.

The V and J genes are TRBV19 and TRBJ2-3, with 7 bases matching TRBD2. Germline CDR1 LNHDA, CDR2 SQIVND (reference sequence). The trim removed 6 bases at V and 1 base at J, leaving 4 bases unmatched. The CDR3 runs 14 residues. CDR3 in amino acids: CASRSRGGTDTQYF. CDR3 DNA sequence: TGTGCCAGTAGGTCACGGGGGGGCACAGATACGCAGTATTTT. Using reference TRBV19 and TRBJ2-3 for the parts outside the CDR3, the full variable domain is DGGITQSPKYLFRKEGQNVTLSCEQNLNHDAMYWYRQDPGQGLRLIYYSQIVNDFQKGDIAEGYSVSREKKESFPLTVTSAQKNPTAFYLCASRSRGGTDTQYFGPGTRLTVL.

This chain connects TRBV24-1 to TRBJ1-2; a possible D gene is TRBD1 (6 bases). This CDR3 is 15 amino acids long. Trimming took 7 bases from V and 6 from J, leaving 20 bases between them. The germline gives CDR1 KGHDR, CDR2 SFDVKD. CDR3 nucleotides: TGTGCCACCAGGCCGACAGGACCCCCAGAAGATGGCTACACCTTC. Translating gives CATRPTGPPEDGYTF.

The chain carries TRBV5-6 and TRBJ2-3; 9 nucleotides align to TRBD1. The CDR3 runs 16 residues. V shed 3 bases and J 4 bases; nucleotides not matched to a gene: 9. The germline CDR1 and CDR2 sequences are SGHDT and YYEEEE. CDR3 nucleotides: TGTGCCAGCAGCTCCTACAGGGGGCGCCCGGCAGATACGCAGTATTTT. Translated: CASSSYRGRPADTQYF.